This T cell receptor (beta chain) was captured in a study of T cell changes during pregnancy in multiple sclerosis. After removal of 3 bases from V and 6 bases from J, the junction contained 2 bases not matched to a gene. Germline V gives CDR1 SGHDT, CDR2 YYEEEE. The CDR3 is 13 amino acids. The data were produced by immunoSEQ multiplex PCR, yet TCRdb's version contains in-frame clones alone and is incomplete. The sample contains tens of thousands of clones, 91% of which appear only once. Sample: peripheral blood, taken after pregnancy. V is TRBV5-6 and J is TRBJ1-1; 10 bases line up with TRBD1. The receptor's source is a female donor in good health, enrolled as a control in a pregnancy study. The CDR3, as DNA: TGTGCCAGCAGCTGGGGACAGGGGCCTGAAGCTTTCTTT. Its translation is CASSWGQGPEAFF. Drawing the rest from reference TRBV5-6 and TRBJ1-1, the complete variable domain is DAGVTQSPTHLIKTRGQQVTLRCSPKSGHDTVSWYQQALGQGPQFIFQYYEEEERQRGNFPDRFSGHQFPNYSSELNVNALLLGDSALYLCASSWGQGPEAFFGQGTRLTVV.